This T cell receptor (beta chain) was profiled in a study of long-term antiretroviral therapy in people with HIV (dated by TCRdb to about 2022). With regard to the full study: The earliest samples were collected roughly a decade before the 2015 WHO recommendation for immediate ART, at a time when ART was usually postponed until CD4 counts fell. Eleven of the 30 participants with HIV were female. No cross-contamination during QIAcube processing was shown when test extractions of a monoclonal T-cell line were performed alongside 33 polyclonal samples. A total of around 200 cryopreserved PBMC samples were contributed to the cohort by 30 adults with confirmed HIV infection, with samples collected serially over a mean of 6 years (range 1-12). A retrospective serial study tested whether ART initiation and durable HIV suppression were associated with changes in peripheral blood TRB repertoire composition and diversity. What the research found in general, with its limitations: Limited PBMC availability meant only the TCR beta chain was sequenced, without alpha chain pairing. Expanded TRB clones identified before ART initiation dominated the repertoire at all time points, although this dominance fluctuated and declined in many PLHIV after ART. ART initiation was associated with a significant increase in TRB diversity, but diversity stayed significantly below transplant donor controls even after long-term ART. Inferences about post-ART repertoire changes are limited because no data were available on ART adherence, viral resistance or therapy changes. Samples dated from the mid-2000s to the late 2010s, and the ART regimens used may be less effective than current ones. Narrower CDR3 length ranges were observed in HIV repertoires than in controls, and an antigen-experienced repertoire with only a slight naive shift after ART was suggested by the network structure. Because cell numbers in pre-ART samples were limited, unsorted PBMC were profiled instead of sorted CD4+ and CD8+ T cells.

The immunoSEQ hsTCRB v3.0 assay was used at survey level resolution to sequence the TRB variable region. The targeted TRB sequencing depth was about 40,000-55,000 T-cell genomes per sample. Pooled TRB libraries were sequenced on an Illumina MiSeq with a v3 150-cycle kit. The original methods were these. Repertoire analysis ran in R within a reproducible Nextflow workflow covering QC, data transformation and analysis. LymphoSeq2, an R package for exploring AIRR-Seq data, was used to implement custom analyses. After excluding a few samples that yielded fewer than 5000 total TRB sequences, roughly 190 HIV repertoires remained for analysis. Among the roughly 200 retained HIV repertoires, 59 were collected before ART initiation and around 130 after ART initiation. Each repertoire was downsampled to 5000 TRB nucleotide sequences, and summary statistics were averaged across 100 downsampling iterations. Only TRB sequences with CDR3 regions of at least seven amino acids were retained for analysis. Two measures captured diversity: a Shannon entropy-derived clonality score and the Gini coefficient. In the repertoire networks, any two of the top 5000 CDR3 amino acid sequences were connected whenever the two sequences differed by an edit distance of one. For TRB CDR3 amino acid sequences, GLIPH2 was used to predict antigen specificity groups and MHC restriction. To flag known CMV, EBV, HIV or tissue antigen associations, CDR3 amino acid sequences were matched against VDJdb and McPAS-TCR. Pre-ART, post-ART and control groups were compared with Wilcoxon signed-rank tests and Holm-Bonferroni correction. TCRdb took this table from immuneACCESS and kept in-frame rearrangements with V and J called. Such tables lack part of the clones; where checked against another copy, unresolved V genes explain under half of the gap, and the rest is unexplained. V, J and clone size derive from that table, while D and trimming were established from the DNA sequence. The sample yields 35,000 to 40,000 clones; roughly 80% were counted once. In total, the top ten clones hold over 4% of the sample.

V loses 4 bases at its end and J loses 4 bases; junction bases beyond the gene matches: 5. The CDR3 numbers 14 residues from cysteine through phenylalanine. Only the CDR3 region is kept as DNA, spanning 42 bases read in frame from base 1. The germline V gene yields MNHEY for CDR1 and SVGAGI for CDR2. To be included, a participant needed at least one PBMC sample from before ART initiation plus at least two post-ART samples. Treatment was received in the United States of America by all participants with HIV. Before DNA extraction, cryopreserved samples of about 0.9-11 million PBMC were thawed and then washed. At the time of the earliest PBMC sample, participants with HIV were aged between roughly 20 and 60 years. Per participant, PBMC samples came from 1-4 timepoints prior to ART initiation and 2-8 timepoints following ART initiation, for a median of 7 samples. For every participant, serial HIV viral load, CD4+ T-cell count, ART history and demographic data were obtained. Genomic DNA was extracted from unsorted PBMC with a Qiagen kit on a QIAcube, processed in batches of 12 samples.

With regard to this clone: The antigen this receptor binds is unknown. Per-base qualities were not stored, and no clone one base away is much larger.

The origin of this receptor is a man younger than 35 with HIV. The chain is encoded by TRBV6-5 joined to TRBJ2-5; 8 bases in between match TRBD2. Sequenced material: unsorted PBMCs, taken 1.5 years after starting antiretroviral therapy. CDR3 loop: CASSSRLAGETQYF. The DNA reads as follows: TGTGCCAGCAGTTCTCGGCTAGCGGGAGAGACCCAGTACTTC.